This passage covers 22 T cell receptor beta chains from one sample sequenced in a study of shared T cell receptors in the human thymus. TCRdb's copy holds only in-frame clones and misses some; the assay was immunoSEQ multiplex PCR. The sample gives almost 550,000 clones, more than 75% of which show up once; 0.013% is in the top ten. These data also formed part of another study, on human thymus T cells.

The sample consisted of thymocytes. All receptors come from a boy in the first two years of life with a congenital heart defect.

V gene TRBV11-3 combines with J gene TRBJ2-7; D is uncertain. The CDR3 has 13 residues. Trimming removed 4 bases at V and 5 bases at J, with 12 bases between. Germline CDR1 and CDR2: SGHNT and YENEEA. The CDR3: CASSSLGPHEQYF. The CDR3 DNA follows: TGTGCCAGCAGCTCTCTGGGCCCCCACGAGCAGTACTTC.

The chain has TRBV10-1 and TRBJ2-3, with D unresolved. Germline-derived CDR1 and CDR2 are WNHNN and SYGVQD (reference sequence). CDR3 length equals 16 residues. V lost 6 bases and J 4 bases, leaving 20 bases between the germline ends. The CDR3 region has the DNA TGCGCCAGCAGCCCGAGAGTAGCAGTCGCGGCAGATACGCAGTATTTT. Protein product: CASSPRVAVAADTQYF.

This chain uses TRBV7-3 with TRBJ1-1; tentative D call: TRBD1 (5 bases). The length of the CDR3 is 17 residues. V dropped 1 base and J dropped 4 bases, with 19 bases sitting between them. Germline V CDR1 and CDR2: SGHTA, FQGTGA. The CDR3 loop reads CASSLRGAGPGGTEAFF. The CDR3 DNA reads TGTGCCAGCAGCTTAAGAGGCGCAGGCCCGGGGGGCACTGAAGCTTTCTTT. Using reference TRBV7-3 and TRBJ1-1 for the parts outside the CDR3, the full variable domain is GAGVSQTPSNKVTEKGKYVELRCDPISGHTALYWYRQSLGQGPEFLIYFQGTGAADDSGLPNDRFFAVRPEGSVSTLKIQRTERGDSAVYLCASSLRGAGPGGTEAFFGQGTRLTVV.

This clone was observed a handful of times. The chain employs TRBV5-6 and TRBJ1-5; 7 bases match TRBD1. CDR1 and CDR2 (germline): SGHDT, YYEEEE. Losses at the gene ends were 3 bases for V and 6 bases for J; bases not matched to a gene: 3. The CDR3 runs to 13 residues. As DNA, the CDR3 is TGTGCCAGCAGCTCCCAGGGGGGTCAGCCCCAGCATTTT. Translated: CASSSQGGQPQHF.

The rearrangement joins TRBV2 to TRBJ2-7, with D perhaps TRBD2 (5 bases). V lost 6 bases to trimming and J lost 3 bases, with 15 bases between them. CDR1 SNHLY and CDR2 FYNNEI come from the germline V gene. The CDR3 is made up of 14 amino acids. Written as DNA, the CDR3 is TGTGCCAGCAGGAGGGCCCCTCTTAGCTACGAGCAGTACTTC. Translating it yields CASRRAPLSYEQYF.

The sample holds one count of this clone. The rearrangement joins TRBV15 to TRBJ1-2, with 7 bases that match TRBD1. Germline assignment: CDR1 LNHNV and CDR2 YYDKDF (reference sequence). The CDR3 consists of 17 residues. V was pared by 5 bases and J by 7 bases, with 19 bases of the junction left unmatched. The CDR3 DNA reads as TGTGCCACCAGCTGCCCAAACAAATCCCGGGACAGAGGTGGCTACACCTTC. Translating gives CATSCPNKSRDRGGYTF.

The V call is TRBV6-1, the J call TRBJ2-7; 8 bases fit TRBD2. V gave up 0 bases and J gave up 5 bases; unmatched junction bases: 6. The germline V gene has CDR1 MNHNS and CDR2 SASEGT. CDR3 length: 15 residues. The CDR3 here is CASSEAGTRLHEQYF. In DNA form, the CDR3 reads TGTGCCAGCAGTGAAGCGGGGACTAGACTCCACGAGCAGTACTTC.

The CDR3 DNA reads as TGTGCCAGCAGCTTAGCGACGGGACTAGGTGGTAACACCGGGGAGCTGTTTTTT. It yields the protein CASSLATGLGGNTGELFF. This chain links TRBV7-9 with TRBJ2-2, with 8 bases lining up with TRBD2. Germline V gene data show CDR1 as SEHNR and CDR2 as FQNEAQ (reference sequence). After removal of 0 bases from V and 2 bases from J, the junction contained 8 bases not matched to a gene. This CDR3 comprises 18 residues.

The CDR3 loop is CASGDSYGYTF. The CDR3 bases are TGTGCCAGCGGGGACAGCTATGGCTACACCTTC. This chain uses TRBV25-1 with TRBJ1-2, with 7 positions matching TRBD1. V shed 8 bases and J 4 bases; nucleotides not matched to a gene: 1. Germline V gene lookup returns CDR1 MGHDK and CDR2 SYGVNS. This CDR3 region has 11 residues.

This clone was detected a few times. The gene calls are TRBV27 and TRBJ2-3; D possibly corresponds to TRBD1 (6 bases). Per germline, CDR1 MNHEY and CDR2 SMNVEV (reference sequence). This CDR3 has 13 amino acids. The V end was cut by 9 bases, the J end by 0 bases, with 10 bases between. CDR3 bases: TGTGCCAGTGGGACAAACAGCACAGATACGCAGTATTTT. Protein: CASGTNSTDTQYF.

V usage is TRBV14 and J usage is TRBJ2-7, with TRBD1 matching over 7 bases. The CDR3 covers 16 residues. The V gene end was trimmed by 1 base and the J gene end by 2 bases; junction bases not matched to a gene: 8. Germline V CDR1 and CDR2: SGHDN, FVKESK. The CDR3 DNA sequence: TGTGCCAGCAGCCAAGGGAGGCCGGGACAGCCCTACGAGCAGTACTTC. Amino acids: CASSQGRPGQPYEQYF.

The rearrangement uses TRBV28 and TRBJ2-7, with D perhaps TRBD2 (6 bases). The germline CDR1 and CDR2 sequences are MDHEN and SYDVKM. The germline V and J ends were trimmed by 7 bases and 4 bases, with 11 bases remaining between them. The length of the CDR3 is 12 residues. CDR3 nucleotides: TGTGCCAGCAATTCCGGGGGTTACGAGCAGTACTTC. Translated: CASNSGGYEQYF. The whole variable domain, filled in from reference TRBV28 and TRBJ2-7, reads DVKVTQSSRYLVKRTGEKVFLECVQDMDHENMFWYRQDPGLGLRLIYFSYDVKMKEKGDIPEGYSVSREKKERFSLILESASTNQTSMYLCASNSGGYEQYFGPGTRLTVT.

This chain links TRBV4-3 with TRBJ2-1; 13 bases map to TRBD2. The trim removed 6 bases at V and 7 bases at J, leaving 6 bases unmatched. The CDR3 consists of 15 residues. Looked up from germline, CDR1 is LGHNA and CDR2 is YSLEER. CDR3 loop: CASRPGLAGLNEQFF. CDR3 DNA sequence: TGCGCCAGCAGACCGGGACTAGCGGGATTAAATGAGCAGTTCTTC.

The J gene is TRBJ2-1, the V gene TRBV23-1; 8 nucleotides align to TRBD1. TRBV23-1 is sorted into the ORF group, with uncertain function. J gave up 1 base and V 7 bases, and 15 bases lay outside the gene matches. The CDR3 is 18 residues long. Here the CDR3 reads CASNQGARDEGSYNEQFF. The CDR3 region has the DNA TGCGCCAGCAACCAGGGGGCGCGGGATGAAGGGTCCTACAATGAGCAGTTCTTC.

CDR3 residues: CASSPILDRGPCNEQFF. In DNA form, the CDR3 reads TGTGCCAGCAGCCCCATATTGGACAGGGGGCCATGCAATGAGCAGTTCTTC. V gene TRBV2 combines with J gene TRBJ2-1; 11 positions agree with TRBD1. Germline V gene data show CDR1 as SNHLY and CDR2 as FYNNEI. CDR3 length: 17 amino acids. J lost 6 bases, V lost 6 bases, and 13 bases had no gene match.

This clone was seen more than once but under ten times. The CDR3 nucleotides are TGTGCCAGAAGCCCACACCCCCCCCGGGACAGAAAATATGGCTACACCTTC. It encodes CARSPHPPRDRKYGYTF. The chain combines TRBV5-3 with TRBJ1-2; 7 bases align to TRBD1. TRBV5-3 is flagged as an ORF with uncertain function. Trimming removed 4 bases from V and 5 bases from J; junction bases left unmatched: 17. This CDR3 has 17 amino acids.

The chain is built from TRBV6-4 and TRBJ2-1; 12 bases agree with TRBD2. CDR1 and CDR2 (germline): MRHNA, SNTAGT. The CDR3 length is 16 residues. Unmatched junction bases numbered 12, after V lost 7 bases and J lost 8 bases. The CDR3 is CASTPETSGSRDEQFF. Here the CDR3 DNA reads TGTGCCAGCACCCCCGAGACTAGCGGGAGCCGGGATGAGCAGTTCTTC.

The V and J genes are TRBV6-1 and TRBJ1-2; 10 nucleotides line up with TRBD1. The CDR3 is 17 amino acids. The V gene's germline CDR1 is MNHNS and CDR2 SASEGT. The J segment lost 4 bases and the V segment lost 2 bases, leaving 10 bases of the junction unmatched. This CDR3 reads CASSEMLGQGKIYGYTF. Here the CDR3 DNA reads TGTGCCAGCAGTGAAATGTTGGGACAGGGGAAAATCTATGGCTACACCTTC.

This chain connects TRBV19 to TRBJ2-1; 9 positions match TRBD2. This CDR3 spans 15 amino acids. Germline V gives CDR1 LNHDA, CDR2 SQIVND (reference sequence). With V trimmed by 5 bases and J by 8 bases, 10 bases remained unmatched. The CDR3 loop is CASSLGLANVDEQFF. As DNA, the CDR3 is TGTGCCAGTAGTCTGGGACTAGCTAACGTTGATGAGCAGTTCTTC.

The CDR3 protein is CASSGTSPGYTF. The CDR3 region has the DNA TGTGCCAGCAGCGGGACATCACCTGGCTACACCTTC. This chain links TRBV11-2 with TRBJ1-2, with D possibly being TRBD1 (6 bases). This CDR3 has 12 residues. The germline V gene encodes CDR1 SGHAT and CDR2 FQNNGV. V was shortened by 5 bases and J by 7 bases, with 11 bases between the two germline ends.

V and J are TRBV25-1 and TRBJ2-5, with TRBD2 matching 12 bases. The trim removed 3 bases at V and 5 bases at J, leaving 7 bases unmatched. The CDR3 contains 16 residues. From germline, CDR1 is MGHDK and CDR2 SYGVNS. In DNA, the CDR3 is TGTGCCAGCAGTGAGCTGAGAACTAGCGGGAGGGAGACCCAGTACTTC. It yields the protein CASSELRTSGRETQYF.

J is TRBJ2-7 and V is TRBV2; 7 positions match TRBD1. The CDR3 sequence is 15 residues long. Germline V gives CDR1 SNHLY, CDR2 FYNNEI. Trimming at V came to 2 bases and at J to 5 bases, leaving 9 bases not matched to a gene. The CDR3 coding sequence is TGTGCCAGCAGTGAACAAGACAGGGCAAAAAACGAGCAGTACTTC. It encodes CASSEQDRAKNEQYF.